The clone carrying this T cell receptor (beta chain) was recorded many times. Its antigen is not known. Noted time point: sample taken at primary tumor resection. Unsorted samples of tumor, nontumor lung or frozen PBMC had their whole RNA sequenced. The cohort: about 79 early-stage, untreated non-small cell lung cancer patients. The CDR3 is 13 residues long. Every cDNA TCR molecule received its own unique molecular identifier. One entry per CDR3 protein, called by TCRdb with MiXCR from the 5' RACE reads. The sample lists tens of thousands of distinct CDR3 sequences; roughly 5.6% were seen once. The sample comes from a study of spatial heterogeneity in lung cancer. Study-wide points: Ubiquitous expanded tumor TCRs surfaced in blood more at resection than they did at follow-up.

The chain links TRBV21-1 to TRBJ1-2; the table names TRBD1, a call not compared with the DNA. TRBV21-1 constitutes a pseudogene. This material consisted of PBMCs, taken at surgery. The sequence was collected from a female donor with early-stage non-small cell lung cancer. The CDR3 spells CASRDPVQYGYTF. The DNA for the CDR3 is TGTGCCAGCCGGGACCCGGTTCAATATGGCTACACCTTC.